Listed here are 32 T cell receptor beta chains from one sample, sequenced in a study of T cell changes during pregnancy in multiple sclerosis. Method: immunoSEQ multiplex PCR; TCRdb's copy keeps in-frame clones and lacks some. The table lists about 20,000 clones, around 89% of them singletons. Material: CD8+ T cells from peripheral blood mononuclear cells, obtained in the third trimester of pregnancy. All receptors derive from a female donor in good health, enrolled as a control in a pregnancy study.

The CDR3 DNA reads as TGTGCCAGCAGGGGGACTAGCGGGGACTCCTACGAGCAGTACTTC. Translating it yields CASRGTSGDSYEQYF. This chain joins TRBV6-1 and TRBJ2-7; 13 bases fit TRBD2. The J segment lost 0 bases and the V segment lost 6 bases, leaving 2 bases of the junction unmatched. The CDR3 loop spans 15 amino acids. Germline V gene lookup returns CDR1 MNHNS and CDR2 SASEGT.

The V and J genes are TRBV5-6 and TRBJ2-7; D ambiguous. The CDR3 length is 12 residues. From germline, CDR1 is SGHDT and CDR2 YYEEEE. V lost 0 bases and J 7 bases, leaving 8 bases between the germline ends. CDR3 nucleotide sequence: TGTGCCAGCAGCTTGGTGCGGAATGAGCAGTACTTC. Amino acids: CASSLVRNEQYF.

The chain couples TRBV4-1 to TRBJ2-5; possibly TRBD2 for D (5 bases). V lost 1 base and J 2 bases, leaving 8 bases between the germline ends. The CDR3 runs to 14 residues. Germline V gene data show CDR1 as MGHRA and CDR2 as YSYEKL. This chain's CDR3 is CASSQAREQETQYF. The DNA for the CDR3 is TGCGCCAGCAGCCAAGCGAGGGAACAAGAGACCCAGTACTTC.

This clone came up once. The rearrangement links TRBV7-8 to TRBJ1-5; no reliable D call. Between the trimmed V and J ends, which lost 1 base and 0 bases, there was a span of 10 bases. Germline values: CDR1 SGHVS, CDR2 FQNEAQ. This CDR3 has 16 amino acids. The CDR3 bases are TGTGCCAGCAGCTTAGGAGGCGGGTATAGCAATCAGCCCCAGCATTTT. Its protein is CASSLGGGYSNQPQHF.

This clone was detected once. This chain connects TRBV19 to TRBJ1-1, with TRBD1 matching over 7 bases. The CDR3 loop spans 15 amino acids. With 7 bases clipped from V and 4 bases from J, the junction kept 12 bases outside the gene matches. Germline loops: CDR1 LNHDA, CDR2 SQIVND (reference sequence). This CDR3 is CASMRQGYETTEAFF. Written as DNA, the CDR3 is TGTGCCAGTATGCGACAGGGCTATGAAACCACTGAAGCTTTCTTT.

V usage is TRBV19 and J usage is TRBJ1-2; D is ambiguous. Between the trimmed V and J ends, which lost 3 bases and 4 bases, there was a span of 12 bases. The CDR3 runs to 14 residues. Germline loops: CDR1 LNHDA, CDR2 SQIVND (reference sequence). CDR3 DNA sequence: TGTGCCAGTAGTATCGGCGTCGGGATCTATGGCTACACCTTC. Its protein product is CASSIGVGIYGYTF.

J is TRBJ2-4 and V is TRBV4-1; TRBD2 agrees at 12 bases. The V gene's germline CDR1 is MGHRA and CDR2 YSYEKL. Unmatched junction bases numbered 7, after V lost 1 base and J lost 3 bases. This CDR3 contains 18 residues. CDR3 loop: CASSQAPSGRGSKNIQYF. DNA for the CDR3: TGCGCCAGCAGCCAAGCTCCTAGCGGGAGGGGGAGCAAAAACATTCAGTACTTC.

The chain combines TRBV7-3 with TRBJ2-1; the match to TRBD2 covers 9 bases. V gave up 5 bases and J gave up 7 bases; unmatched junction bases: 12. The CDR3 spans 16 residues. Germline values: CDR1 SGHTA, CDR2 FQGTGA. CDR3 in amino acids: CASSPSPGLASNEQFF. DNA of the CDR3: TGTGCCAGCAGCCCTAGCCCGGGACTAGCTTCGAATGAGCAGTTCTTC.

This chain joins TRBV7-8 and TRBJ2-1; 8 nucleotides line up with TRBD2. Germline trimming cut 5 bases from V and 4 bases from J; bases unmatched to any gene: 10. This CDR3 spans 16 amino acids. In germline, CDR1 is SGHVS, CDR2 FQNEAQ. CDR3 in amino acids: CASSPRGGGTYNEQFF. The CDR3, as DNA: TGTGCCAGCAGCCCCCGGGGGGGCGGGACATACAATGAGCAGTTCTTC. The variable domain in full, completed from reference TRBV7-8 and TRBJ2-1, reads GAGVSQSPRYKVAKRGQDVALRCDPISGHVSLFWYQQALGQGPEFLTYFQNEAQLDKSGLPSDRFFAERPEGSVSTLKIQRTQQEDSAVYLCASSPRGGGTYNEQFFGPGTRLTVL.

V gene TRBV20-1 combines with J gene TRBJ2-7; D unresolved. The CDR3 extends over 11 amino acids. Germline V gene lookup returns CDR1 DFQATT and CDR2 SNEGSKA (reference sequence). V was clipped by 6 bases and J by 5 bases, with 11 bases between them. CDR3 sequence reads: CSARLVNEQYF. CDR3 nucleotides: TGCAGTGCACGACTCGTTAACGAGCAGTACTTC.

The CDR3 is CASSLAAGGLYEQYF. CDR3 sequence (DNA): TGTGCCAGCAGCTTAGCGGCAGGGGGGCTCTACGAGCAGTACTTC. The gene calls are TRBV7-8 and TRBJ2-7; tentatively, D is TRBD1 (7 bases). V was clipped by 0 bases and J by 3 bases, with 12 bases between them. Germline lookup yields CDR1 SGHVS and CDR2 FQNEAQ. There are 15 residues in the CDR3. Supplemented by reference TRBV7-8 and TRBJ2-7, the full variable domain reads GAGVSQSPRYKVAKRGQDVALRCDPISGHVSLFWYQQALGQGPEFLTYFQNEAQLDKSGLPSDRFFAERPEGSVSTLKIQRTQQEDSAVYLCASSLAAGGLYEQYFGPGTRLTVT.

J is TRBJ2-7 and V is TRBV4-3, with 12 nucleotides matching TRBD2. J lost 3 bases, V lost 0 bases, and 3 bases had no gene match. Germline loops: CDR1 LGHNA, CDR2 YSLEER. The CDR3 is made up of 16 amino acids. The CDR3 nucleotides are TGCGCCAGCAGCCAAGACCTAGCGGGAGGGCGCTACGAGCAGTACTTC. It specifies CASSQDLAGGRYEQYF.

V gene TRBV5-4 combines with J gene TRBJ2-7, with 9 bases aligning to TRBD2. CDR3 size: 15 residues. The germline V gene has CDR1 SGHNT and CDR2 YYREEE (reference sequence). V dropped 4 bases and J dropped 0; count of bases not matched to a gene: 5. The CDR3 DNA sequence: TGTGCCAGCAGCGCGACTAGCGGCCTCTCCTACGAGCAGTACTTC. Amino acid sequence: CASSATSGLSYEQYF.

CDR3 residues: CASSMASDSYEQYF. DNA for the CDR3: TGTGCCAGTAGTATGGCCAGCGACTCCTACGAGCAGTACTTC. The chain carries TRBV19 and TRBJ2-7; D call uncertain. This CDR3 spans 14 amino acids. Trimming shortened V by 3 bases and J by 0 bases, and 9 bases separated the two germline ends. Germline V CDR1 and CDR2: LNHDA, SQIVND (reference sequence).

The V gene is TRBV6-1, the J gene TRBJ1-1, with D unresolved. Germline V gene data show CDR1 as MNHNS and CDR2 as SASEGT. V lost 8 bases, J lost 0 bases, and 7 bases lay in between. The CDR3 runs 12 residues. In DNA, the CDR3 is TGTGCCAGCGAACAGATGAACACTGAAGCTTTCTTT. Amino acid sequence: CASEQMNTEAFF.

The V and J genes are TRBV4-2 and TRBJ2-4, with 10 bases identical to TRBD2. Trimming cost V 0 bases and J 7 bases; bases outside gene matches: 24. The germline V gene encodes CDR1 LGHNA and CDR2 YNFKEQ. The CDR3 is 22 amino acids. CDR3 sequence reads: CASSQEWSAGGLGTGLVNIQYF. The CDR3 region has the DNA TGTGCCAGCAGCCAAGAATGGTCAGCGGGAGGGCTAGGGACTGGGTTGGTTAACATTCAGTACTTC.

The chain employs TRBV15 and TRBJ2-5, with TRBD1 identical over 9 bases. With V trimmed by 8 bases and J by 4 bases, 5 bases remained unmatched. The CDR3 sequence is 13 residues long. Germline V gene sequence: CDR1 LNHNV, CDR2 YYDKDF (reference sequence). CDR3 protein: CATSQGASETQYF. The CDR3 region has the DNA TGTGCCACCTCACAGGGGGCCTCAGAGACCCAGTACTTC.

The rearrangement joins TRBV15 to TRBJ2-1, with 11 bases lining up with TRBD2. CDR3 length equals 15 residues. V lost 0 bases and J lost 6; bases outside the gene matches: 1. CDR1 LNHNV and CDR2 YYDKDF come from the germline V gene (reference sequence). Written as DNA, the CDR3 is TGTGCCACCAGCAGAGATAGCGGGGGGGCCAATGAGCAGTTCTTC. Translated, it gives CATSRDSGGANEQFF. The whole variable domain, remainder taken from reference TRBV15 and TRBJ2-1, is DAMVIQNPRYQVTQFGKPVTLSCSQTLNHNVMYWYQQKSSQAPKLLFHYYDKDFNNEADTPDNFQSRRPNTSFCFLDIRSPGLGDTAMYLCATSRDSGGANEQFFGPGTRLTVL.

This clone has just one count. The genes are TRBV2 and TRBJ1-2, with 9 nucleotides matching TRBD1. The CDR3 extends over 15 amino acids. J lost 3 bases, V lost 9 bases, and 11 bases had no gene match. Germline lookup yields CDR1 SNHLY and CDR2 FYNNEI. CDR3 amino acids: CASLSDRGGYYGYTF. Written as DNA, the CDR3 is TGTGCCAGTCTCTCTGACAGGGGGGGGTACTATGGCTACACCTTC.

The V gene is TRBV15, the J gene TRBJ1-2, with 9 bases matching TRBD1. Germline V CDR1 and CDR2: LNHNV, YYDKDF (reference sequence). There are 17 residues in the CDR3. Trimming took 1 base from V and 4 from J; bases not matched to a gene: 10. The CDR3 coding sequence is TGTGCCACCAGCAGAGGGAACAGGGGGCGAGATGCCTATGGCTACACCTTC. This translates into CATSRGNRGRDAYGYTF.

This sequence joins TRBV9 and TRBJ1-5; D may be TRBD1 (6 bases). This CDR3 has 15 residues. The ends were cut back, 4 bases at V and 3 bases at J, with 14 bases in the middle. Looked up from germline, CDR1 is SGDLS and CDR2 is YYNGEE. CDR3 DNA: TGTGCCAGCAGCCCAGGAGGGGGGGACAATCAGCCCCAGCATTTT. Its translation: CASSPGGGDNQPQHF.

The chain uses TRBV5-1 and TRBJ2-3; D may be TRBD2 (6 bases). V lost 2 bases and J 2 bases, leaving 12 bases between the germline ends. Germline V gene data show CDR1 as SGHRS and CDR2 as YFSETQ. This CDR3 spans 15 amino acids. Here the CDR3 reads CASSLFGGTTDTQYF. DNA for the CDR3: TGCGCCAGCAGCTTATTCGGGGGAACCACAGATACGCAGTATTTT.

The V and J genes are TRBV7-9 and TRBJ1-1, with D unresolved. Trimming stripped 1 base from V and 2 bases from J, with 11 bases between. This CDR3 is built from 15 residues. Per the germline V gene, CDR1 is SEHNR and CDR2 is FQNEAQ (reference sequence). The CDR3 here is CASSLVGRANTEAFF. Written as DNA, the CDR3 is TGTGCCAGCAGCTTAGTGGGGAGGGCTAACACTGAAGCTTTCTTT.

This clone came up a few times. The rearrangement uses TRBV6-5 and TRBJ1-6, with D possibly being TRBD1 (5 bases). The CDR3 is 15 amino acids. Germline V CDR1 and CDR2: MNHEY, SVGAGI. The ends were cut back, 4 bases at V and 9 bases at J, with 16 bases in the middle. CDR3 residues: CASSSGGGEPSPLHF. DNA for the CDR3: TGTGCCAGCAGTTCCGGGGGAGGGGAGCCTTCACCCCTCCACTTT.

CDR3 DNA sequence: TGTGCCAGCAGCTCGAGCTCCTACAATGAGCAGTTCTTC. It translates to CASSSSSYNEQFF. The chain joins TRBV7-9 to TRBJ2-1; no clear D. Germline loops: CDR1 SEHNR, CDR2 FQNEAQ (reference sequence). Trimming shortened V by 4 bases and J by 0 bases, and 4 bases separated the two germline ends. The CDR3 runs 13 residues. The full variable domain, its missing parts supplied by reference TRBV7-9 and TRBJ2-1, is DTGVSQNPRHKITKRGQNVTFRCDPISEHNRLYWYRQTLGQGPEFLTYFQNEAQLEKSRLLSDRFSAERPKGSFSTLEIQRTEQGDSAMYLCASSSSSYNEQFFGPGTRLTVL.

The rearrangement links TRBV5-6 to TRBJ2-1; 7 nucleotides align to TRBD1. The CDR3 length is 15 residues. Germline CDR1 SGHDT, CDR2 YYEEEE. V dropped 5 bases and J dropped 2; count of bases not matched to a gene: 7. CDR3 residues: CASRPDREPYNEQFF. The CDR3 coding sequence is TGTGCCAGCAGACCTGACAGGGAACCCTACAATGAGCAGTTCTTC. Variable domain in full (rest from reference TRBV5-6 and TRBJ2-1): DAGVTQSPTHLIKTRGQQVTLRCSPKSGHDTVSWYQQALGQGPQFIFQYYEEEERQRGNFPDRFSGHQFPNYSSELNVNALLLGDSALYLCASRPDREPYNEQFFGPGTRLTVL.

The chain is built from TRBV6-5 and TRBJ1-2; the match to TRBD1 covers 9 bases. CDR1 is MNHEY and CDR2 is SVGAGI in the germline V gene. The CDR3 consists of 15 residues. The trim removed 2 bases at V and 7 bases at J, leaving 8 bases unmatched. The CDR3 region is CASSYQRDRVGGYTF. Written as DNA, the CDR3 is TGTGCCAGCAGTTACCAACGGGACAGGGTCGGTGGCTACACCTTC.

In DNA form, the CDR3 reads TGTGCCAGCGCGCGATCCTACGAGCAGTACTTC. Its protein product is CASARSYEQYF. This chain joins TRBV11-1 and TRBJ2-7, with D uncertain. The germline V gene encodes CDR1 SGHAT and CDR2 FQDESV (reference sequence). The CDR3 runs 11 residues. Trimming took 8 bases from V and 1 from J, leaving 6 bases between them.

The CDR3 loop is CASSFGASTYNEQFF. The CDR3 DNA sequence: TGTGCCAGCAGCTTTGGGGCATCCACATACAATGAGCAGTTCTTC. V and J are TRBV5-6 and TRBJ2-1; a weak D match, TRBD1 (5 bases). CDR1 and CDR2 from the germline V gene are SGHDT and YYEEEE. The CDR3 consists of 15 residues. Between the trimmed V and J ends, which lost 2 bases and 4 bases, there was a span of 13 bases.

The rearrangement uses TRBV7-6 and TRBJ2-1; tentatively, D is TRBD1 (6 bases). CDR3 length: 14 residues. V was clipped by 5 bases and J by 6 bases, with 14 bases between them. From germline, CDR1 is SGHVS and CDR2 FNYEAQ. The CDR3 DNA is TGTGCCAGCAGCCTCCCGGGACATAGCAATGAGCAGTTCTTC. Translating it yields CASSLPGHSNEQFF.

This rearrangement joins TRBV29-1 to TRBJ1-2; tentative D call: TRBD1 (5 bases). Germline loops: CDR1 SQVTM, CDR2 ANQGSEA. The CDR3 covers 13 residues. V lost 4 bases and J 7 bases, leaving 16 bases between the germline ends. CDR3 DNA: TGCAGCGTTGTCATCTCGTGGGGGGTTGGCTACACCTTC. Protein: CSVVISWGVGYTF.

This clone showed up just once. CDR3 region: CASSSGLAGHGYTF. CDR3 bases: TGTGCCAGCAGCTCCGGTCTGGCAGGGCATGGCTACACCTTC. The genes are TRBV7-9 and TRBJ1-2; D may be TRBD1 (5 bases). CDR3 length: 14 amino acids. The germline V gene has CDR1 SEHNR and CDR2 FQNEAQ (reference sequence). The V end lost 4 bases, the J end lost 6 bases, and 15 bases lay between the germline ends.